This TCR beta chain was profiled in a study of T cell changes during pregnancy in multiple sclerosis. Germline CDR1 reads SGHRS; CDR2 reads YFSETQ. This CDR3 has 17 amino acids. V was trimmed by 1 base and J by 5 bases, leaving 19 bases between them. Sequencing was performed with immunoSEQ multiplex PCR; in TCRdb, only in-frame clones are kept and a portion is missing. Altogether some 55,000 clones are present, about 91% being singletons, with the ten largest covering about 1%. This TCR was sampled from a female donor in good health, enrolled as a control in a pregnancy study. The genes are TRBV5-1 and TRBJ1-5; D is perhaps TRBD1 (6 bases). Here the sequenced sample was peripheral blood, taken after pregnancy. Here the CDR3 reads CASSLLGPLAGDQPQHF. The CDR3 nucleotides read TGCGCCAGCAGCTTGTTAGGCCCTTTAGCAGGGGATCAGCCCCAGCATTTT.